This T cell receptor beta chain emerged from a study of Graves' ophthalmopathy and Graves' hyperthyroidism. Findings and caveats of the study: The model's ophthalmopathy progression predictions had around 64% sensitivity and 72.22% specificity.

RNA transcripts were the source from which TCR beta CDR3 regions were amplified. Second-round multiplex PCR came after first-round RT-PCR with HTBI primers. TCRdb re-derived calls from the multiplex PCR reads in MiXCR, one entry per CDR3 protein. This sample has 400,000 or so distinct CDR3 sequences, with less than 20% found just once. V was clipped by 0 bases and J by 0 bases, with 8 bases between them. CDR1 is MNHEY and CDR2 is SVGAGI in the germline V gene. This CDR3 is 15 amino acids long. There are a few counts of this clonotype. What it binds is unknown. In this cohort, patients with other autoimmune diseases, uncontrolled infections, pregnancy or lactation were excluded.

The clonotype comes from a woman in her late teens or twenties with stable Graves' hyperthyroidism. Material for sequencing was peripheral blood. The V gene is TRBV6-5, the J gene TRBJ1-2; D gene ambiguous. In nucleotides, the CDR3 is TGTGCCAGCAGTTACTCACAGAACACTAACTATGGCTACACCTTC. It translates to CASSYSQNTNYGYTF.